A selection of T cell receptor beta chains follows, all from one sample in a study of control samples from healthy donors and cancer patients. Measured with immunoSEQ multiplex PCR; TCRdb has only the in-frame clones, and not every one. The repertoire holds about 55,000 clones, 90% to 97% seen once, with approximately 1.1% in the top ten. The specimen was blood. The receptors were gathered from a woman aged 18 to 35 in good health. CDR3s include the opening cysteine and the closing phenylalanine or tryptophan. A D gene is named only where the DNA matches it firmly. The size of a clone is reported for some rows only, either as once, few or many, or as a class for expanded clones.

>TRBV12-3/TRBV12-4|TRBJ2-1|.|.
TGTGCCAGCAGTTGGACTGGCCATGAGCAGTTCTTC
CASSWTGHEQFF
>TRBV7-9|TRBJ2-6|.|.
TGTGCCAGCAGCTTTGATCTCGGCGACCTACGCTCTGGGGCCAACGTCCTGACTTTC
CASSFDLGDLRSGANVLTF
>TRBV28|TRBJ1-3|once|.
TGTGCCAGCAGCCTTATGGAAGGGGATGGAAACACCATATATTTT
CASSLMEGDGNTIYF
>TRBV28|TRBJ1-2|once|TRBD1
TGTGCCAGCAACCCGGGACAGGGGTTTTCGCCGAATGGCTACACCTTC
CASNPGQGFSPNGYTF
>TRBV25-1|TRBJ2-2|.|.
TGTGCCAGCAGTGAAGGGGAGATCGGGGAGCTGTTTTTT
CASSEGEIGELFF
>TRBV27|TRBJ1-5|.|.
TGTGCCAGCAGTACCCGGGGCAGGGCGGAGAGCAATCAGCCCCAGCATTTT
CASSTRGRAESNQPQHF
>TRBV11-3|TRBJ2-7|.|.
TGTGCCAGCAGCTTAGCGTCTCGTCCCCACCCCGTGTCCTACGAGCAGTACTTC
CASSLASRPHPVSYEQYF
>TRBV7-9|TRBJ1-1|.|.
TGTGCCAGCACCTTAAACACTGAAGCTTTCTTT
CASTLNTEAFF
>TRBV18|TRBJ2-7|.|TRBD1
TGTGCCAGCTCACTTTTGGACAGGTGGGCCCTACGAGAGCAGTACTTC
CASSLLDRWALREQYF
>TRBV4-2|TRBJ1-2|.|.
TGTGCCAGCAGCCAAGAACCTATAGGCTACACCTTC
CASSQEPIGYTF
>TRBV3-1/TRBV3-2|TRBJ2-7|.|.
TGTGCCAGCGGGGCAGAATTTTCCTACGAGCAGTACTTC
CASGAEFSYEQYF
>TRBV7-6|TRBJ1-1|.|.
TGTGCCAGCAGCTCCGCGGTGAACACTGAAGCTTTCTTT
CASSSAVNTEAFF
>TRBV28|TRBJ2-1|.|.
TGTGCCAGCAGTTTATTGGACGGGGCCTTTGACGGCTACAATGAGCAGTTCTTC
CASSLLDGAFDGYNEQFF
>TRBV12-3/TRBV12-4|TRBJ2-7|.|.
TGTGCCAGCAGTTTCTCGGGTGGGTACGAGCAGTACTTC
CASSFSGGYEQYF
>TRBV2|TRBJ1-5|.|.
TGTGCCAGCAGTGGTTCCCGGGGGGGCAATCAGCCCCAGCATTTT
CASSGSRGGNQPQHF
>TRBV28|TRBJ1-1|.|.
TGTGCCAGCAACCTCTACACTGAAGCTTTCTTT
CASNLYTEAFF
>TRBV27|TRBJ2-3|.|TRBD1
TGTGCCAGCAGTCTTACACCGGGACAGGGAAGAGATACGCAGTATTTT
CASSLTPGQGRDTQYF
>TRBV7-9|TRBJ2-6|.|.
TGTGCCAGCAGCCAGAGGAGCTCTGGGGCCAACGTCCTGACTTTC
CASSQRSSGANVLTF
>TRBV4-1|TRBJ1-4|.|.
TGCGCCAGCAGCCAGCCAGGGAAAAATGAAAAACTGTTTTTT
CASSQPGKNEKLFF
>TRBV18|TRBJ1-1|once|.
TGTGCCAGCTCACGCGAGGCTGGAACTGAAGCTTTCTTT
CASSREAGTEAFF
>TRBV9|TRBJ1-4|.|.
TGTGCCAGCAGCGTAGACGGCAGGCCGAATGAAAAACTGTTTTTT
CASSVDGRPNEKLFF
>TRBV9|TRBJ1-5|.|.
TGTGCCAGCAGCGAAAGGGGTTTCAGCAATCAGCCCCAGCATTTT
CASSERGFSNQPQHF
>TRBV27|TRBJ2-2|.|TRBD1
TGTGCCAGCAGTTTAAGTCATTGGACAGGGAACACCGGGGAGCTGTTTTTT
CASSLSHWTGNTGELFF
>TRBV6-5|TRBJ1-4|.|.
TGTGCCAGCAGTTACTCGAGGGAAAAACTGTTTTTT
CASSYSREKLFF
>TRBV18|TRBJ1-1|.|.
TGTGCCAGCTCACCAGCGGTACACACTGAAGCTTTCTTT
CASSPAVHTEAFF
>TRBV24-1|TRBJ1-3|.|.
TGTGCCACCAGTGATGACAGCTCTGGAAACACCATATATTTT
CATSDDSSGNTIYF
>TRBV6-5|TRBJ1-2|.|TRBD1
TGTGCCAGCAGTTACTCCGGGACAGGGGGAAAGTATGGCTACACCTTC
CASSYSGTGGKYGYTF
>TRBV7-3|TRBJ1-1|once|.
TGTGCCAGCAGCCACGGATCGAACACTGAAGCTTTCTTT
CASSHGSNTEAFF
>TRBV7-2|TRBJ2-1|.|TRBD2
TGTGCCAGCAGCCTGCAGCGGGGGGGTACCTACAATGAGCAGTTCTTC
CASSLQRGGTYNEQFF
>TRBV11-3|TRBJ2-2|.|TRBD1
TGTGCCAGCAGCGTCGCCGGACAGGGTACCCGCACCGGGGAGCTGTTTTTT
CASSVAGQGTRTGELFF
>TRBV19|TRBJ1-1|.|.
TGTGCCAGTCAGGGCCTCCAAAACACTGAAGCTTTCTTT
CASQGLQNTEAFF
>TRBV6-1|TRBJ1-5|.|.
TGTGCCAGCAGTGATTGGCAGGGAGAACAGCCCCAGCATTTT
CASSDWQGEQPQHF
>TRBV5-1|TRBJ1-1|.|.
TGCGCCAGCAGCTTGGGACACGGCAGTGGGAGTGGGGAAGCTTTCTTT
CASSLGHGSGSGEAFF
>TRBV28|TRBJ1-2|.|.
TGTGCCAGCAGGCGCCCTGAGGGCGCAGGGTATGGCTACACCTTC
CASRRPEGAGYGYTF
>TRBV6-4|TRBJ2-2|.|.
TGTGCCAGCAGTGACACTCCCGACACCGGGGAGCTGTTTTTT
CASSDTPDTGELFF
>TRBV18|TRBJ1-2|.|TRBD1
TGTGCCAGCTCCCCCGTGGAAGGGGGCGCTAACTATGGCTACACCTTC
CASSPVEGGANYGYTF
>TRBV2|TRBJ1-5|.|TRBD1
TGTGCCAGCAGTGGTGGATCCGGACAGGGACTTCATAGCAATCAGCCCCAGCATTTT
CASSGGSGQGLHSNQPQHF
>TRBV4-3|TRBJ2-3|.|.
TGCGCCAGCAGCGATTCAGTGCGCACAGATACGCAGTATTTT
CASSDSVRTDTQYF
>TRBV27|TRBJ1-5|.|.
TGTGCCAGCAGTTCCCAGTACTTAGTAGGCAATCAGCCCCAGCATTTT
CASSSQYLVGNQPQHF
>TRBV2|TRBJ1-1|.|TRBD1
TGTGCCAGCAGTGAAGGACAGGGAGTTTCTGAAGCTTTCTTT
CASSEGQGVSEAFF
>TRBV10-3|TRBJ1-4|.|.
TGTGCCATCAGTGATTCGGGGTCTAATGAAAAACTGTTTTTT
CAISDSGSNEKLFF
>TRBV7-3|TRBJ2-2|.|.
TGTGCCAGCAGCTCCTTGAACACCGGGGAGCTGTTTTTT
CASSSLNTGELFF
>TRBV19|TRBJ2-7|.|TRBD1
TGTGCCAGTAGTATATATGGTTTTTCCAGGGGGCCGGCCTACGAGCAGTACTTC
CASSIYGFSRGPAYEQYF
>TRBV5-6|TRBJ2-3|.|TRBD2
TGTGCCAGCAGCTTGGGAGCTAGCGGGTGGTATTTT
CASSLGASGWYF
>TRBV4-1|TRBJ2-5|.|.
TGCGCCAGCAGCCAAGTCAGTAGCGTCCAAGAGACCCAGTACTTC
CASSQVSSVQETQYF
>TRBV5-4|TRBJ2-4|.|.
TGTGCCAGCAGCTTTGGGGGGGGCGAGAACATTCAGTACTTC
CASSFGGGENIQYF
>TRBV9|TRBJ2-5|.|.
TGTGCCAGCAGCGTAGGGCAGGGAGAGACCCAGTACTTC
CASSVGQGETQYF